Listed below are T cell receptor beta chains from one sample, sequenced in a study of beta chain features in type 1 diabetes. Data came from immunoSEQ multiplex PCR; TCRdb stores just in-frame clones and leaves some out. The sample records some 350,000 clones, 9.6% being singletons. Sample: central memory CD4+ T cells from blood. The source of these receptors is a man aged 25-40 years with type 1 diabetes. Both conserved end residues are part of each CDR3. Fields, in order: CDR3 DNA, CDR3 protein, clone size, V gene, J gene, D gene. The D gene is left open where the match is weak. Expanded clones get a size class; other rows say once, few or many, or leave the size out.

cdr3_nt: TGTGCCAGCAGTTCATCCGACACATTCTCTAGCACAGATACGCAGCATTTT; cdr3_aa: CASSSSDTFSSTDTQHF; clone_size: NA; v_call: TRBV28; j_call: TRBJ1-5; d_call: NA
cdr3_nt: TGTGCCAGCAGCCAAGGGTTGGTGGGCAGTCTAACCTACGAGCAGTACTTC; cdr3_aa: CASSQGLVGSLTYEQYF; clone_size: NA; v_call: TRBV4-2; j_call: TRBJ2-7; d_call: NA
cdr3_nt: TGTGCCAGCAGTGAAACAGGGGGCTCTTACGAGCAGTACTTC; cdr3_aa: CASSETGGSYEQYF; clone_size: few; v_call: TRBV6-5; j_call: TRBJ2-7; d_call: TRBD1
cdr3_nt: TGTGCCATCGGGTCCGGGGGTATGAACACTGAAGCTTTCTTT; cdr3_aa: CAIGSGGMNTEAFF; clone_size: NA; v_call: TRBV10-3; j_call: TRBJ1-1; d_call: NA
cdr3_nt: TGTGCCAGCAGCCAGGCCGGACAGGCTAACACCGGGGAGCTGTTTTTT; cdr3_aa: CASSQAGQANTGELFF; clone_size: few; v_call: TRBV4-2; j_call: TRBJ2-2; d_call: TRBD1
cdr3_nt: TGTGCCAGCAGCTTAGGGGTCGGGCAGCCCCAGCATTTT; cdr3_aa: CASSLGVGQPQHF; clone_size: few; v_call: TRBV11-3; j_call: TRBJ1-5; d_call: NA
cdr3_nt: TGTGCCAGCAGCCCCCTCGGGCAGGCAAACACCGGGGAGCTGTTTTTT; cdr3_aa: CASSPLGQANTGELFF; clone_size: many; v_call: TRBV14; j_call: TRBJ2-2; d_call: NA
cdr3_nt: TGTGCCAGCAGCGTTGACAATGAGCAGTTCTTC; cdr3_aa: CASSVDNEQFF; clone_size: few; v_call: TRBV9; j_call: TRBJ2-1; d_call: NA
cdr3_nt: TGTGCCAGCAGTCTACAGGGGTTAGACTATGGCTACACCTTC; cdr3_aa: CASSLQGLDYGYTF; clone_size: NA; v_call: TRBV6-5; j_call: TRBJ1-2; d_call: TRBD1
cdr3_nt: TGCAGCGTAGCGGGGCACCACGGGACTAGCGGGACGTGGGACTACGAGCAGTACTTC; cdr3_aa: CSVAGHHGTSGTWDYEQYF; clone_size: few; v_call: TRBV29-1; j_call: TRBJ2-7; d_call: TRBD2
cdr3_nt: TGTGCCAGCACCCCGCCTGCGAACACTGAAGCTTTCTTT; cdr3_aa: CASTPPANTEAFF; clone_size: few; v_call: TRBV5-6; j_call: TRBJ1-1; d_call: NA
cdr3_nt: TGCGCCAGCAGGCTTAGCGGGGAGCTGTTTTTT; cdr3_aa: CASRLSGELFF; clone_size: NA; v_call: TRBV5-1; j_call: TRBJ2-2; d_call: NA
cdr3_nt: TGTGCCAGCAGCTTATCGCGGGAAGAGCAGTACTTC; cdr3_aa: CASSLSREEQYF; clone_size: NA; v_call: TRBV7-2; j_call: TRBJ2-7; d_call: NA
cdr3_nt: TGTGCCACCCGGGGGGACTATGGCTACACCTTC; cdr3_aa: CATRGDYGYTF; clone_size: many; v_call: TRBV28; j_call: TRBJ1-2; d_call: NA
cdr3_nt: TGCAGCGCCGTGGGGGGAAAGAGGGCGGACTATGGCTACACCTTC; cdr3_aa: CSAVGGKRADYGYTF; clone_size: few; v_call: TRBV29-1; j_call: TRBJ1-2; d_call: NA
cdr3_nt: TGTGCCAGCAGCTTCGTCGGAAGTACTGAAGCTTTCTTT; cdr3_aa: CASSFVGSTEAFF; clone_size: NA; v_call: TRBV7-2; j_call: TRBJ1-1; d_call: NA